This T cell receptor (beta chain) was recorded in a study of CD8+CD57+ T cells in acquired aplastic anemia. Turning to the study itself: Across the sorted CD4+ and CD8+ cells, DNA amounts averaged about 3.1 ug. Study results and limitations: In CD8+ cells, Simpson's diversity showed no significant difference between patients and controls. Patients and controls shared approximately 28 CD8+ CDR3 sequences.

CDR1 and CDR2 from the germline V gene are MNHNS and SASEGT. The CDR3 runs 15 residues. The trim removed 6 bases at V and 4 bases at J, leaving 5 bases unmatched. In the case of this clonotype: What it binds is not known.

All sequencing subjects had displayed CD8+CD57+ cell expansion on flow cytometry. No therapy was given to patients before blood sampling. Genomic DNA served as template for TCR beta VDJ and CDR3 profiling. TCRdb reprocessed the reads with MiXCR, giving one entry per CDR3 protein. The profile covers a few hundred thousand distinct CDR3 sequences, with over 25% appearing a single time and 0.82% taken by the ten largest. The TCR originated in a human donor with aplastic anemia. The specimen sequenced was sorted CD4+, CD8+, or CD8+CD57+ T cells (not recorded which) from PBMCs. The chain employs TRBV6-1 and TRBJ2-3; TRBD2 agrees at 12 bases. CDR3 residues: CASSLTSGSPDTQYF. DNA for the CDR3: TGTGCCAGCAGCCTGACTAGCGGGAGTCCAGATACGCAGTATTTT.